A selection of T cell receptor beta chains follows, all from one sample in a study of T cells in localized non-small cell lung cancer. Generated by immunoSEQ multiplex PCR, the TCRdb table keeps only in-frame clones and is missing some. The repertoire holds tens of thousands of clones, with roughly 87% as singletons. This sample comprised peripheral blood mononuclear cells, obtained before any cancer treatment. These receptors were obtained from a man aged 35 to 69 with stage III lung adenocarcinoma. CDR3s include the opening cysteine and the closing phenylalanine or tryptophan. The D gene is left open where the match is weak. Only part of the rows carry a size: once, few, many, or a class if the clone is expanded.

-	-	TRBV19	TRBJ1-5	TGTGCCAGTAGTATAGTCCCTGGGGGGAGTCAGCCCCAGCATTTT	CASSIVPGGSQPQHF
-	-	TRBV7-8	TRBJ1-1	TGTGCCAGCAGCTCCCGCTCCGAAGCTTTCTTT	CASSSRSEAFF
TRBD1	-	TRBV2	TRBJ1-1	TGTGCCAGCAGAGGACAGGGGACGAACACTGAAGCTTTCTTT	CASRGQGTNTEAFF
TRBD1	-	TRBV7-2	TRBJ2-1	TGTGCCAGCAGCTCAAACAGGGGAAAAGGCCACAATGAGCAGTTCTTC	CASSSNRGKGHNEQFF
-	-	TRBV14	TRBJ2-7	TGTGCCAGCAGCCAAGTCGGGGGACACTACGAGCAGTACTTC	CASSQVGGHYEQYF
-	-	TRBV2	TRBJ2-7	TGTGCCGGTCAAGTTGGACCGCACTACGAGCAGTACTTC	CAGQVGPHYEQYF
TRBD2	-	TRBV15	TRBJ2-2	TGTGCCACCAGCAGGGAGCGGGGGATACCTAACACCGGGGAGCTGTTTTTT	CATSRERGIPNTGELFF
TRBD1	-	TRBV7-9	TRBJ2-7	TGTGCCAGCACCAACGGAAGAGGGGGCCAAGAGCAGTACTTC	CASTNGRGGQEQYF
-	-	TRBV11-2	TRBJ1-2	TGTGCCAGCAGCCCGGCCATATACTATGGCTACACCTTC	CASSPAIYYGYTF
-	-	TRBV7-9	TRBJ1-1	TGTGCCAGCAGCTCCCGCACTGAAGCTTTCTTT	CASSSRTEAFF
-	-	TRBV30	TRBJ2-2	TGTGCTCGGGGGAAGTTCGCGAACACCGGGGAGCTGTTTTTT	CARGKFANTGELFF
TRBD2	-	TRBV7-6	TRBJ2-2	TGTGCCAGCAGCTTAGGGTCTAGCGGGGGGAAGACCGGGGAGCTGTTTTTT	CASSLGSSGGKTGELFF
-	-	TRBV6-5	TRBJ1-6	TGTGCCAGCAGTTACTCGAATGGCCAGGGGAATTCACCCCTCCACTTT	CASSYSNGQGNSPLHF
-	-	TRBV5-5	TRBJ1-1	TGTGCCAGCAGCTTGGAGTCGGAGAACACTGAAGCTTTCTTT	CASSLESENTEAFF
-	-	TRBV5-1	TRBJ2-3	TGCGCCAGCAGCTTGGCAGGGGACCACACAGATACGCAGTATTTT	CASSLAGDHTDTQYF
TRBD2	-	TRBV6-1	TRBJ2-1	TGTGCCAGCCAGGCCCCTAGCGGGGGTCGAAATGAGCAGTTCTTC	CASQAPSGGRNEQFF
-	-	TRBV11-2	TRBJ2-5	TGTGCCAGCAGCCCCAACAGGGTCCAGGAGACCCAGTACTTC	CASSPNRVQETQYF
TRBD1	-	TRBV5-4	TRBJ1-2	TGTGCCAGCAGCCAGACAGGGGCCTATGGCTACACCTTC	CASSQTGAYGYTF
TRBD1	-	TRBV2	TRBJ2-7	TGTGCCAGCCAGGGACAGGGATCCTACGAGCAGTACTTC	CASQGQGSYEQYF
TRBD1	-	TRBV16	TRBJ2-7	TGTGCCAGCAGCCACGACAGGGGGTCCTACGAGCAGTACTTC	CASSHDRGSYEQYF
TRBD1	-	TRBV6-6	TRBJ2-7	TGTGCCAGCAGTTACTCGAGTCCGACAGGGTACGAGCAGTACTTC	CASSYSSPTGYEQYF
-	-	TRBV5-1	TRBJ2-2	TGCGCCAGCAGTTCGTGGGGGACGGTCAACACCGGGGAGCTGTTTTTT	CASSSWGTVNTGELFF
-	-	TRBV6-5	TRBJ2-3	TGTGCCAGCAGTTACTCTGGGGGCACAGATACGCAGTATTTT	CASSYSGGTDTQYF
TRBD2	-	TRBV6-6	TRBJ2-7	TGTGCCAGCAGTTCATCGGTCAACCCGGGGGGCGAGCAGTACTTC	CASSSSVNPGGEQYF
TRBD1	-	TRBV28	TRBJ1-5	TGTGCCAGCAGTTTACGGACAGGGGGAAGCAATCAGCCCCAGCATTTT	CASSLRTGGSNQPQHF
-	few	TRBV9	TRBJ1-2	TGTGCCAGCAGCACCGGTGGGGGGCTTGGTGGCTACACCTTC	CASSTGGGLGGYTF
-	-	TRBV21-1	TRBJ2-7	TGTGCCAGCAGCAGGCGTGGGGCGAGCTACGAGCAGTACTTC	CASSRRGASYEQYF
TRBD1	-	TRBV19	TRBJ1-5	TGTGCCAGTATTCCATCCGGGACAGGTGGTTGGCCCCAGCATTTT	CASIPSGTGGWPQHF
-	-	TRBV11-2	TRBJ1-2	TGTGCCAGCAGCTTAACTAGCAGTTCCGTTTACTATGGCTACACCTTC	CASSLTSSSVYYGYTF
TRBD2	-	TRBV2	TRBJ2-7	TGTGCCAGCAGTGAAGCGCTTAGAGTAGCGGGGATGGGGGAGCAGTACTTC	CASSEALRVAGMGEQYF
TRBD2	-	TRBV4-2	TRBJ2-1	TGTGCCAGCAGCCCAAGTGAGGGTAGCGGGGCTAAAAACAATGAGCAGTTCTTC	CASSPSEGSGAKNNEQFF
-	-	TRBV11-2	TRBJ2-2	TGTGCCAGCAGCGCGCAGGGGAACACCGGGGAGCTGTTTTTT	CASSAQGNTGELFF
-	once	TRBV19	TRBJ1-5	TGTGCCAGTATTTCCGGGAGCAAGCTTAGCAATCAGCCCCAGCATTTT	CASISGSKLSNQPQHF
TRBD1	-	TRBV2	TRBJ2-7	TGTGCCAGCCAGGAGGGACAGGGGGCCCGGAGCTCCTACGAGCAGTACTTC	CASQEGQGARSSYEQYF
-	-	TRBV4-3	TRBJ2-2	TGCGCCAGCAGCCATGATATGTACACCGGGGAGCTGTTTTTT	CASSHDMYTGELFF
-	-	TRBV28	TRBJ2-7	TGTGCCAGCAGCCCAGGTGTCGCGTCGACCTCCTACGAGCAGTACTTC	CASSPGVASTSYEQYF
TRBD1	-	TRBV11-3	TRBJ2-5	TGTGCCAGCAGCAGCTCGGGACAGCCCCAAGAGACCCAGTACTTC	CASSSSGQPQETQYF
-	-	TRBV6-4	TRBJ2-1	TGTGCCAGCAGTGAGGGTTGGCAGAGTGGTGAGCAGTTCTTC	CASSEGWQSGEQFF
-	-	TRBV5-1	TRBJ1-2	TGCGCCAGCAGCTCCTACAGGGATGGCTACACCTTC	CASSSYRDGYTF
-	-	TRBV5-6	TRBJ1-5	TGTGCCAGCAGCTTTTCGAAGGCCCTAGGGCATCAGCCCCAGCATTTT	CASSFSKALGHQPQHF
-	once	TRBV28	TRBJ2-5	TGTGCCAGCAGGACGTCGGGCAGTACTTACCAAGAGACCCAGTACTTC	CASRTSGSTYQETQYF
-	-	TRBV10-3	TRBJ2-7	TGTGCCATCAGTCAGGGAACCTACGAGCAGTACTTC	CAISQGTYEQYF
-	-	TRBV5-4	TRBJ1-2	TGTGCCAGCAGCCCAATGCAGGGGAACTATGGCTACACCTTC	CASSPMQGNYGYTF
TRBD1	-	TRBV9	TRBJ2-2	TGTGCCAGCAGCGCCCGGGACAGATCGAACACCGGGGAGCTGTTTTTT	CASSARDRSNTGELFF
-	-	TRBV7-6	TRBJ1-2	TGTGCCAGCAGCCGAATGGAGACAGATGTCTATGGCTACACCTTC	CASSRMETDVYGYTF
-	few	TRBV14	TRBJ2-3	TGTGCCAGCAGCCAAGCCTGGGGGGGCACAGATACGCAGTATTTT	CASSQAWGGTDTQYF